This is a list of T cell receptor beta chains from one sample in a study of PD-L1 blockade in urothelial cancer. The assay was immunoSEQ multiplex PCR, and TCRdb's table has in-frame clones only and misses some. Among about 63,000 clones, about four fifths were seen once, and the ten largest hold under 7.5%. The source was PBMCs, collected around atezolizumab (anti-PD-L1) treatment. The origin of the receptors is an older man with urothelial cancer. CDR3s include the opening cysteine and the closing phenylalanine or tryptophan. D genes are given only for firm matches. Size tells how often a clone was seen (once, few, many) or the class of an expanded clone, and some rows leave it out.

clone size,V gene,J gene,D gene,CDR3 DNA,CDR3 protein
once,TRBV11-3,TRBJ2-6,TRBD1,TGTGCCAGCAGCTCTCAGGGGGCCGACTTCTCTGGGGCCAACGTCCTGACTTTC,CASSSQGADFSGANVLTF
few,TRBV7-2,TRBJ2-7,TRBD2,TGTGCCAGCAGTTCCGGGACTAGCTTCTACGAGCAGTACTTC,CASSSGTSFYEQYF
once,TRBV11-2,TRBJ2-7,NA,TGTGCCAGCAGCACAGGGACAAACTCCTACGAGCAGTACTTC,CASSTGTNSYEQYF
NA,TRBV15,TRBJ2-7,TRBD2,TGTGCCACCAGCGGAGCGGGGGGCGGTGAGCAGTACTTC,CATSGAGGGEQYF
NA,TRBV6-6,TRBJ1-3,NA,TGTGCCAGCACAGGGACTGGAAACACCATATATTTT,CASTGTGNTIYF
NA,TRBV10-3,TRBJ2-1,TRBD1,TGTGCCATCAGTAAAACAGGGGGAACTCTCAATGAGCAGTTCTTC,CAISKTGGTLNEQFF
NA,TRBV19,TRBJ1-3,NA,TGTGCCAGTAGTATAACTCCCAACTCTGGAAACACCATATATTTT,CASSITPNSGNTIYF
NA,TRBV7-8,TRBJ2-3,TRBD2,TGTGCCAGCAGCTCAAAGCAGGGCGCAGCGGGAGTGGCAGATACGCAGTATTTT,CASSSKQGAAGVADTQYF
NA,TRBV5-5,TRBJ1-1,NA,TGTGCCAGCAGCTTGGAGGTTTCGCATCGAAGGGGTGAAGCTTTCTTT,CASSLEVSHRRGEAFF
once,TRBV5-4,TRBJ2-7,NA,TGTGCCAGCAGCTTAAACCCGGACTTTTCACACTACGAGCAGTACTTC,CASSLNPDFSHYEQYF
once,TRBV19,TRBJ2-7,TRBD2,TGTGCCAGTAGTCTCGATCGGACTAGCGGGACCTCCTACGAGCAGTACTTC,CASSLDRTSGTSYEQYF
NA,TRBV7-2,TRBJ1-5,TRBD1,TGTGCCAGCAGCTTAGTCGGAGCAGGGGGCAGCAATCAGCCCCAGCATTTT,CASSLVGAGGSNQPQHF
NA,TRBV19,TRBJ1-5,TRBD1,TGTGCCAGTAGTCGACAGGGGATCGGGCAGCCCCAGCATTTT,CASSRQGIGQPQHF
once,TRBV5-4,TRBJ2-7,TRBD1,TGTGCCAGCAGCTTGGGCCAGGGGGCGAGCTCCTACGAGCAGTACTTC,CASSLGQGASSYEQYF
NA,TRBV30,TRBJ2-1,NA,TGTGCCTGCCCTCGAGGGCCGGGATACAATGAGCAGTTCTTC,CACPRGPGYNEQFF
many,TRBV11-3,TRBJ2-2,NA,TGTGCCAGCAGAAGGGGATCCGGGGAGCTGTTTTTT,CASRRGSGELFF
NA,TRBV28,TRBJ1-1,NA,TGTGCCAGCAGTCCCGGTTACGCTAGGACTGAAGCTTTCTTT,CASSPGYARTEAFF
NA,TRBV5-1,TRBJ1-1,NA,TGCGCCAGCAGCCCTAACAGGGCTAACCGAAACACTGAAGCTTTCTTT,CASSPNRANRNTEAFF
many,TRBV6-6,TRBJ1-1,NA,TGTGCCAGCAGTCCCCCCGGGGGGATTGGGGCTTTCTTT,CASSPPGGIGAFF
NA,TRBV7-2,TRBJ2-7,TRBD2,TGTGCCAGCAGCCGGACTAGCGGTCCATTGTCCTACGAGCAGTACTTC,CASSRTSGPLSYEQYF
NA,TRBV6-6,TRBJ2-7,NA,TGTGCCAGCACAGCTCTTCGGGGGACTTCTCCCGACGGGCAGTACTTC,CASTALRGTSPDGQYF
NA,TRBV11-3,TRBJ2-1,TRBD2,TGTGCCAGCAGCCCTAGCGGATTTGAGCAGTTCTTC,CASSPSGFEQFF
NA,TRBV19,TRBJ1-3,NA,TGTGCCAGTAGTATAGGACATATCTCTGGAAACACCATATATTTT,CASSIGHISGNTIYF
NA,TRBV19,TRBJ2-7,NA,TGTGCCAGTAGTAAAATAGCGGAGACTTACGAGCAGTACTTC,CASSKIAETYEQYF
medium-sized,TRBV6-5,TRBJ1-1,TRBD1,TGTGCCAGCAGAGACAGGGTGAGGAACACTGAAGCTTTCTTT,CASRDRVRNTEAFF
NA,TRBV19,TRBJ2-3,NA,TGTGCCAGTAGTATAGTCAGGGCAGGAGATACGCAGTATTTT,CASSIVRAGDTQYF